This entry lists 14 T cell receptor beta chains sequenced from one sample in a study of shared clonotypes between healthy human individuals. Only in-frame clones appear in the TCRdb table, and some are missing; sequencing was by immunoSEQ multiplex PCR. The sample includes fewer than 2.5 million clones, approximately 93% of them seen just once. The sequenced sample was naive CD4+ T cells from PBMCs. Stated subset: CD45RA+ positively selected. The receptors originated from a man younger than 35 in good health. Some clones in this sample may be carry-over from other donors' samples.

The chain links TRBV29-1 to TRBJ1-1, with D perhaps matching TRBD1 (6 bases). The CDR3 is 15 amino acids. Germline loops: CDR1 SQVTM, CDR2 ANQGSEA. Trimming stripped 6 bases from V and 5 bases from J, with 22 bases between. CDR3 coding DNA: TGCAGCGTCAGGGGCCGTTACTCCTCGGGGACTGAAGCTTTCTTT. Protein product: CSVRGRYSSGTEAFF.

This chain uses TRBV6-6 with TRBJ1-4; perhaps TRBD1 as D (5 bases). CDR3 length: 16 residues. V gave up 0 bases and J gave up 0 bases, with 8 bases separating them. Germline CDR1 reads MNHNY; CDR2 reads SVGAGI (reference sequence). In DNA form, the CDR3 reads TGTGCCAGCAGTTACTCGATGGGGGCAACTAATGAAAAACTGTTTTTT. It encodes CASSYSMGATNEKLFF.

The chain's CDR3 is CSVAGTPSSYNEQFF. CDR3 nucleotide sequence: TGCAGCGTTGCCGGGACTCCCAGCTCCTACAATGAGCAGTTCTTC. V and J are TRBV29-1 and TRBJ2-1, with D maybe TRBD2 (6 bases). V lost 4 bases, J lost 0 bases, and 13 bases lay in between. Germline V gene lookup returns CDR1 SQVTM and CDR2 ANQGSEA. The CDR3 length is 15 residues.

J is TRBJ1-5 and V is TRBV23-1, with TRBD1 as a possible D gene (5 bases). TRBV23-1 is assigned to the ORF class and has an uncertain function. The CDR3 consists of 13 residues. The V gene lost 8 bases and the J gene lost 8 bases, with 16 bases spanning the gap. The chain's CDR3 is CASRTGTPEPQHF. The CDR3, as DNA: TGCGCCAGCCGAACCGGGACCCCGGAGCCCCAGCATTTT.

Of note for this clone: The sample carries other DNA sequences with the same CDR3. The chain couples TRBV2 to TRBJ2-7; maybe TRBD1 (5 bases). Per germline, CDR1 SNHLY and CDR2 FYNNEI. V lost 4 bases to trimming and J lost 0 bases, with 10 bases between them. This CDR3 is built from 14 residues. CDR3 sequence (DNA): TGTGCCAGCAGTGGTCAGGGCAGCTCCTACGAGCAGTACTTC. It encodes CASSGQGSSYEQYF.

V usage is TRBV5-4 and J usage is TRBJ2-1; D might be TRBD2 (6 bases). V shed 3 bases and J shed 8 bases, with 9 bases lying between them. The CDR3 covers 12 residues. Germline V lookup: CDR1 SGHNT, CDR2 YYREEE (reference sequence). The DNA of the CDR3 is TGTGCCAGCAGCTATCGCGGGGATGAGCAGTTCTTC. This translates into CASSYRGDEQFF.

The chain combines TRBV5-1 with TRBJ1-6, with 7 bases lining up with TRBD1. Germline-derived CDR1 and CDR2 are SGHRS and YFSETQ. This CDR3 region has 18 residues. V lost 0 bases to trimming and J lost 6 bases; unmatched junction nucleotides: 12. CDR3 region: CASSLGPDRASGNSPLHF. The CDR3 DNA sequence: TGCGCCAGCAGCTTGGGCCCCGACAGGGCCTCGGGTAATTCACCCCTCCACTTT.

The chain uses TRBV5-5 and TRBJ2-6, with 8 positions matching TRBD1. Germline CDR1 reads SGHKS; CDR2 reads YYEKEE (reference sequence). The CDR3 runs to 16 residues. With 4 bases clipped from V and 4 bases from J, the junction kept 7 bases outside the gene matches. The CDR3 DNA follows: TGTGCCAGCAGCCTCCAGGGGGCCCCAGGGGCCAACGTCCTGACTTTC. Translated, it gives CASSLQGAPGANVLTF.

V gene TRBV7-2 combines with J gene TRBJ2-3; 12 bases are shared with TRBD1. V was clipped by 2 bases and J by 6 bases; unmatched bases: 6. Germline CDR1 SGHTA, CDR2 FQGNSA. This CDR3 contains 16 residues. CDR3 sequence reads: CASSLLGQGAGDTQYF. The CDR3 coding sequence is TGTGCCAGCAGCTTATTGGGACAGGGGGCTGGGGATACGCAGTATTTT.

The chain links TRBV28 to TRBJ2-1, with 8 bases that match TRBD2. V was pared by 6 bases and J by 2 bases, with 6 bases of the junction left unmatched. Germline V lookup: CDR1 MDHEN, CDR2 SYDVKM. This CDR3 has 15 residues. The CDR3 DNA follows: TGTGCCAGCAGATCTACTAGCGGACCCTACAATGAGCAGTTCTTC. Protein product: CASRSTSGPYNEQFF.

The CDR3 loop reads CASSVVSEVSNQPQHF. CDR3 sequence (DNA): TGTGCCAGCAGCGTAGTGTCCGAGGTTAGCAATCAGCCCCAGCATTTT. The chain combines TRBV9 with TRBJ1-5; D unresolved. CDR1 is SGDLS, CDR2 YYNGEE, per germline. The CDR3 covers 16 residues. V shed 0 bases and J shed 0 bases, with 10 bases lying between them.

On this clone: The same CDR3 arises from other DNA sequences in this sample as well. The chain combines TRBV5-1 with TRBJ2-5; D may be TRBD2 (5 bases). Germline-derived CDR1 and CDR2 are SGHRS and YFSETQ. This CDR3 is built from 14 residues. The V gene lost 0 bases and the J gene lost 3 bases, with 9 bases spanning the gap. The CDR3 DNA reads as TGCGCCAGCAGCTTGGGTGTGGGAGAAGAGACCCAGTACTTC. The encoded protein is CASSLGVGEETQYF.

The genes are TRBV28 and TRBJ1-4; TRBD1 agrees at 9 bases. Germline loops: CDR1 MDHEN, CDR2 SYDVKM. The length of the CDR3 is 15 residues. The V and J ends lost 6 bases and 6 bases, in that order; junction bases with no gene match: 8. The CDR3 protein is CASSTPGTGHEKLFF. In DNA, the CDR3 is TGTGCCAGCAGCACACCCGGGACAGGGCATGAAAAACTGTTTTTT. The full variable domain, in which reference TRBV28 and TRBJ1-4 provide the parts outside the CDR3, is DVKVTQSSRYLVKRTGEKVFLECVQDMDHENMFWYRQDPGLGLRLIYFSYDVKMKEKGDIPEGYSVSREKKERFSLILESASTNQTSMYLCASSTPGTGHEKLFFGSGTQLSVL.

The chain has TRBV10-1 and TRBJ2-3, with TRBD2 matching 9 bases. CDR1 is WNHNN and CDR2 is SYGVQD in the germline V gene (reference sequence). J gave up 5 bases and V 5 bases, and 2 bases lay outside the gene matches. The CDR3 has 13 residues. The DNA of the CDR3 is TGCGCCAGCAGTCGGACTAGCGTAGATACGCAGTATTTT. Encoded protein: CASSRTSVDTQYF.